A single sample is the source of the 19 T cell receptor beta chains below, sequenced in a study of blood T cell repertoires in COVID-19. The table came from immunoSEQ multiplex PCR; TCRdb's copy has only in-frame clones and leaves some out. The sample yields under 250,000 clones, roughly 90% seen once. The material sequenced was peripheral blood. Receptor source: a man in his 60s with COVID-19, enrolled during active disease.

CDR3 loop: CASSIRTSGTGRPANYGYTF. The CDR3 coding sequence is TGTGCCAGCAGTATACGAACCTCCGGGACAGGAAGGCCAGCTAACTATGGCTACACCTTC. The V call is TRBV27, the J call TRBJ1-2; 8 bases map to TRBD1. Trimming at V came to 5 bases and at J to 0 bases, leaving 20 bases not matched to a gene. The V gene's germline CDR1 is MNHEY and CDR2 SMNVEV (reference sequence). This CDR3 has 20 amino acids.

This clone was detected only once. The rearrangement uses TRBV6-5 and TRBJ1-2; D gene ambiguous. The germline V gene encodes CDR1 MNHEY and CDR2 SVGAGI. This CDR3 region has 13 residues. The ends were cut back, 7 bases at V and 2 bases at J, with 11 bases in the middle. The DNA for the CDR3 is TGTGCCAGCACCTCTCCTATAAACTATGGCTACACCTTC. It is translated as CASTSPINYGYTF.

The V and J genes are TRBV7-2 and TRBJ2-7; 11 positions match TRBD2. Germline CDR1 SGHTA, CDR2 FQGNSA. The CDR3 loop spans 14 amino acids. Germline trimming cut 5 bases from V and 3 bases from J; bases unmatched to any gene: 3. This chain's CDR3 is CASSPTSGSYEQYF. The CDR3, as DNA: TGTGCCAGCAGCCCTACTAGCGGGAGCTACGAGCAGTACTTC.

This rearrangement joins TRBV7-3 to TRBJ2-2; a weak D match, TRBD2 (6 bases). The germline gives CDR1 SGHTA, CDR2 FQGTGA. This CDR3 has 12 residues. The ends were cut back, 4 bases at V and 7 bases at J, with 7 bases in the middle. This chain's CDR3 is CASSSGGGELFF. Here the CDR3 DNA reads TGTGCCAGCAGCTCCGGGGGCGGGGAGCTGTTTTTT. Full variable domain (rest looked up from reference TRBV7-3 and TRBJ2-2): GAGVSQTPSNKVTEKGKYVELRCDPISGHTALYWYRQSLGQGPEFLIYFQGTGAADDSGLPNDRFFAVRPEGSVSTLKIQRTERGDSAVYLCASSSGGGELFFGEGSRLTVL.

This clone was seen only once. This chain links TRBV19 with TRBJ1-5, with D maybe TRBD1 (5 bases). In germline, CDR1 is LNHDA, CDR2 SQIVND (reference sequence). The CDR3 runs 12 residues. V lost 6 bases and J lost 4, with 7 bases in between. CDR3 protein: CASSKGNQPQHF. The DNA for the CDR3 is TGTGCCAGTAGCAAGGGGAATCAGCCCCAGCATTTT.

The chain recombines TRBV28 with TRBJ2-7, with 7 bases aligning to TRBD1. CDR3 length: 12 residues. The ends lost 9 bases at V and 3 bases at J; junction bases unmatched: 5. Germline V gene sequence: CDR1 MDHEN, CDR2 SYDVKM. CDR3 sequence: CASSTGIYEQYF. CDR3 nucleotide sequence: TGTGCCAGTTCGACAGGGATCTACGAGCAGTACTTC. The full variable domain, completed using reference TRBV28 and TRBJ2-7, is DVKVTQSSRYLVKRTGEKVFLECVQDMDHENMFWYRQDPGLGLRLIYFSYDVKMKEKGDIPEGYSVSREKKERFSLILESASTNQTSMYLCASSTGIYEQYFGPGTRLTVT.

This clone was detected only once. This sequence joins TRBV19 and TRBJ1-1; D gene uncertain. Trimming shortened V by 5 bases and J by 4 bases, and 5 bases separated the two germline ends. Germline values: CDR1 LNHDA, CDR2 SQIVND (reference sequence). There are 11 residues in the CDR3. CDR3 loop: CASSFLTEAFF. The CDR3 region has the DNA TGTGCCAGTAGTTTCCTCACTGAAGCTTTCTTT.

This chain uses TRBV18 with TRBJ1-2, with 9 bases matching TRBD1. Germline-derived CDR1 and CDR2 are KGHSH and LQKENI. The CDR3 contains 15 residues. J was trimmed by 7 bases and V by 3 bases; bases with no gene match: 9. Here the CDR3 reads CASSPGTGKQGGYTF. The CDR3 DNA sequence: TGTGCCAGCTCACCGGGGACAGGGAAACAGGGTGGCTACACCTTC.

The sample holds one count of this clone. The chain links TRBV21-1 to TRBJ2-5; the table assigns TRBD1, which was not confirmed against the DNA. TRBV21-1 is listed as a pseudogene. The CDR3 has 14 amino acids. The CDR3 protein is CASSYTGGRETQYF. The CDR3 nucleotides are TGTGCCAGCAGTTATACAGGGGGCCGGGAGACCCAGTACTTC.

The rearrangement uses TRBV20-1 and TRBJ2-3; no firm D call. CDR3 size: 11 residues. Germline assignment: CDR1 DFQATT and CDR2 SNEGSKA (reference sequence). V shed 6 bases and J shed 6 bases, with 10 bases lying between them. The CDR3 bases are TGCAGTGCCCACTTGAGGGATACGCAGTATTTT. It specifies CSAHLRDTQYF.

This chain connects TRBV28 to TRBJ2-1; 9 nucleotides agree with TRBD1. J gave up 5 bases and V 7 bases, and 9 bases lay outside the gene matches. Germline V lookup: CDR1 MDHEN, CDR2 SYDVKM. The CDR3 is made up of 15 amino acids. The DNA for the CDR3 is TGTGCCAGCAACGTCGGGACAGGGCCAAACAATGAGCAGTTCTTC. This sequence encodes CASNVGTGPNNEQFF.

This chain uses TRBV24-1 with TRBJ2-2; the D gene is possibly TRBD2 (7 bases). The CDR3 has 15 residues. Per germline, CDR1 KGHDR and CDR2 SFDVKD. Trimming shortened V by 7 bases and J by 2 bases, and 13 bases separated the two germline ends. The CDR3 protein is CATRGGDLNTGELFF. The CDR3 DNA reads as TGTGCCACCAGAGGGGGGGATCTCAACACCGGGGAGCTGTTTTTT.

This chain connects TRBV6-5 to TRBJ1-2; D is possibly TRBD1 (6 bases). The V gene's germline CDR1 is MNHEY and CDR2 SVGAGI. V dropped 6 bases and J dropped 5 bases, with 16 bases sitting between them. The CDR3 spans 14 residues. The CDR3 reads CASRTTGYGYGYTF. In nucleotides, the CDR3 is TGTGCCAGCAGGACCACAGGGTACGGATATGGCTACACCTTC.

CDR3 sequence (DNA): TGTGCCAGCAACTCCCTAGCGGGAAGCACAGATACGCAGTATTTT. Translating it yields CASNSLAGSTDTQYF. This chain joins TRBV6-6 and TRBJ2-3; 9 nucleotides agree with TRBD2. The germline V gene has CDR1 MNHNY and CDR2 SVGAGI (reference sequence). V lost 7 bases to trimming and J lost 0 bases; unmatched junction nucleotides: 5. The CDR3 is 15 amino acids.

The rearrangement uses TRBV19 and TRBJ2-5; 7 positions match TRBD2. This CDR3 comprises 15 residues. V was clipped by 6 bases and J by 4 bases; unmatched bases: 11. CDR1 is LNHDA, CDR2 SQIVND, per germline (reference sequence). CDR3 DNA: TGTGCCAGTAGGCCGTCGGGAGGACCCCCAGAGACCCAGTACTTC. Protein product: CASRPSGGPPETQYF.

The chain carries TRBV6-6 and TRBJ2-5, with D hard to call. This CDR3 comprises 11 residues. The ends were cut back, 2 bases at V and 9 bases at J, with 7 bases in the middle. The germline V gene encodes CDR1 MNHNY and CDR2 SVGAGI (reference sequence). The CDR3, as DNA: TGTGCCAGCAGTTACGGCCCCCCCCAGTACTTC. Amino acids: CASSYGPPQYF.

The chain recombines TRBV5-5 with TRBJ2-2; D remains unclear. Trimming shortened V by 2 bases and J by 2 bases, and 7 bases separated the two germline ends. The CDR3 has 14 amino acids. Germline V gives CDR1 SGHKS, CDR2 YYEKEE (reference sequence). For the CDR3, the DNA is TGTGCCAGCAGCTTTGGCAGAAACACCGGGGAGCTGTTTTTT. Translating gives CASSFGRNTGELFF.

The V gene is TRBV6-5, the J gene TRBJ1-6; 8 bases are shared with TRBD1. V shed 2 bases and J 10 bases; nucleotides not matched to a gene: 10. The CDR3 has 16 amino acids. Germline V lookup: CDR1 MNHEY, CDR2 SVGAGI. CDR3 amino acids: CASSYGRDRIKSPLHF. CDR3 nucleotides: TGTGCCAGCAGTTACGGCCGGGACAGGATTAAATCACCCCTCCACTTT.

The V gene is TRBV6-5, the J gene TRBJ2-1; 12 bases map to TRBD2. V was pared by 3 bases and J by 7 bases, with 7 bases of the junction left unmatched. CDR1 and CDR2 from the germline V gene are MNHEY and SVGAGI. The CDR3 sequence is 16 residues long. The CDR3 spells CASSYGLAGGSNEQFF. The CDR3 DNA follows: TGTGCCAGCAGTTATGGCCTAGCGGGGGGGTCTAATGAGCAGTTCTTC.